The source of this T cell receptor beta chain is a study of OX40 agonist ivuxolimab in advanced cancers. Study as a whole: Intravenous ivuxolimab at 0.01 to 10 mg/kg was given to patients every 2 weeks. It was permissible to have had prior anti-PD-1, anti-PD-L1 or anti-CTLA-4 therapy, and around 41% had some.

Using immunoSEQ multiplex PCR, the repertoire was profiled, and TCRdb retains in-frame clones only, with some absent. The sample gives 100,000 or so clones, roughly nine tenths of which show up once; about 0.82% is in the top ten. Concerning this clone: Its antigen is still unknown.

Findings and limits, study-wide: Antigens targeted by the expanded peripheral T cells were not determined.

This CDR3 spans 16 amino acids. With 7 bases removed from V and 5 bases from J, the gap between germline ends came to 18 bases. From germline, CDR1 is MGHDK and CDR2 SYGVNS. The input for sequencing was CD4+ or CD8+ T cells sorted from blood, taken in a trial of the OX40 agonist ivuxolimab. This clonotype was obtained from an adult with an advanced solid tumor such as melanoma, head and neck, liver or kidney cancer. This sequence joins TRBV25-1 and TRBJ1-6; possibly TRBD1 for D (6 bases). Here the CDR3 DNA reads TGTGCCAGCACGACAACAGGGCATTCGGATAATTCACCCCTCCACTTT. This sequence encodes CASTTTGHSDNSPLHF.